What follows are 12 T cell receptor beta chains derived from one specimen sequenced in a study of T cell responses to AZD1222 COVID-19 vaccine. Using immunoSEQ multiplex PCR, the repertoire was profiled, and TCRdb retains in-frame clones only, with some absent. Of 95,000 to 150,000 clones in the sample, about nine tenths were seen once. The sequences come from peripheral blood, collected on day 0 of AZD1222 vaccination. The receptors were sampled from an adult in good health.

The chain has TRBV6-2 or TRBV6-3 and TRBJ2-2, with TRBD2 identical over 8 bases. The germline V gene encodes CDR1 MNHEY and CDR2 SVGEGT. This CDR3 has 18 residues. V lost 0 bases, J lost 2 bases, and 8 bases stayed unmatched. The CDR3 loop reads CASSYSKAGGFNTGELFF. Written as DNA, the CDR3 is TGTGCCAGCAGTTACTCGAAGGCGGGGGGCTTTAACACCGGGGAGCTGTTTTTT.

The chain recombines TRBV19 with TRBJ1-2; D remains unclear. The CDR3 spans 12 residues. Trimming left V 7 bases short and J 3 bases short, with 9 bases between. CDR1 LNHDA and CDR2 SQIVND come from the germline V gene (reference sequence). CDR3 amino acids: CASTTEHYGYTF. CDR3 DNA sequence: TGTGCCAGTACGACGGAGCACTATGGCTACACCTTC.

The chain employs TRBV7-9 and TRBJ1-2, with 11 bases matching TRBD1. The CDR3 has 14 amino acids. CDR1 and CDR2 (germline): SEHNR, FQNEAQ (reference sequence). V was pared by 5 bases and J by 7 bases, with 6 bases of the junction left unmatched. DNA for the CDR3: TGTGCCAGCAGCCATGGGACAGGGGGAGGTGGCTACACCTTC. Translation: CASSHGTGGGGYTF.

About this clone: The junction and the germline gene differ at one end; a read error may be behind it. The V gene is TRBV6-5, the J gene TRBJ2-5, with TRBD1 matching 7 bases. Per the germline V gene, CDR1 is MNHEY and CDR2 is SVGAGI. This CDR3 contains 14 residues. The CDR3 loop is CASTRQGGLDAGNF. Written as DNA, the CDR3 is TGTGCCAGCACCAGACAGGGTGGACTTGATGCCGGGAACTTC.

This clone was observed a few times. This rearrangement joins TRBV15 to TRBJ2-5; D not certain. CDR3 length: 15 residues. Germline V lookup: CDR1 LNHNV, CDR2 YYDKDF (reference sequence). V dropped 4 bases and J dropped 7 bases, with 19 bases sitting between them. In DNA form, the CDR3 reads TGTGCCACCAGCAAACCCCCGGGCCCCGGGCGGACCCAGTACTTC. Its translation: CATSKPPGPGRTQYF.

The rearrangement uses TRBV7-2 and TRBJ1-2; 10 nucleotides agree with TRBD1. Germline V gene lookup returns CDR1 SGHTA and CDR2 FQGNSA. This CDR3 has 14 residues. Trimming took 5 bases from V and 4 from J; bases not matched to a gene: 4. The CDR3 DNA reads TGTGCCAGCAGCCTGGACAGGGGGTCCTATGGCTACACCTTC. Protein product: CASSLDRGSYGYTF.

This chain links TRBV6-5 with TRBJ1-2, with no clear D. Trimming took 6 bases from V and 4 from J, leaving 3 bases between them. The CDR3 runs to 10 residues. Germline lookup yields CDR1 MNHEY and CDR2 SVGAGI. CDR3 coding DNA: TGTGCCAGCAGAAGCTATGGCTACACCTTC. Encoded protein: CASRSYGYTF.

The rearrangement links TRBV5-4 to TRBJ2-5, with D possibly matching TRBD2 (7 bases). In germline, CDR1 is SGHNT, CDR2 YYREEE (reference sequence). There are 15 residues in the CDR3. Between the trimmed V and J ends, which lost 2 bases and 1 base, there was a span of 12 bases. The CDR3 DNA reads TGTGCCAGCAGCTTAGCCGGGGGGCTCCAAGAGACCCAGTACTTC. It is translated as CASSLAGGLQETQYF.

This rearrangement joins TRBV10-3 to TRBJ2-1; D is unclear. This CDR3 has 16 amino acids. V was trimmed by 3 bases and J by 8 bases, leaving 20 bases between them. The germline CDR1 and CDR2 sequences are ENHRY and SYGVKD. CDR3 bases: TGTGCCATCAGTGATCAGTCCCCCACCACACACGATGAGCAGTTCTTC. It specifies CAISDQSPTTHDEQFF.

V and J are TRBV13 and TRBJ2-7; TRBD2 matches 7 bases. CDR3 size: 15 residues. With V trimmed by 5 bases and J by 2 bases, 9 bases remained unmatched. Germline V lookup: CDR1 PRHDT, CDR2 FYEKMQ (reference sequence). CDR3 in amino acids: CASSPSPSGPYEQYF. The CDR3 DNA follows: TGTGCCAGCAGCCCCTCACCTAGCGGTCCCTACGAGCAGTACTTC.

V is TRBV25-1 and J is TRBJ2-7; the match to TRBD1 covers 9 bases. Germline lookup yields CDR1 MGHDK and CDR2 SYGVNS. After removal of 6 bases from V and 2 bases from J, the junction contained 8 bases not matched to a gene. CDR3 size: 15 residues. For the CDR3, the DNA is TGTGCCAGCAGCCCTGACAGGGGGGACCCCTACGAGCAGTACTTC. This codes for CASSPDRGDPYEQYF.

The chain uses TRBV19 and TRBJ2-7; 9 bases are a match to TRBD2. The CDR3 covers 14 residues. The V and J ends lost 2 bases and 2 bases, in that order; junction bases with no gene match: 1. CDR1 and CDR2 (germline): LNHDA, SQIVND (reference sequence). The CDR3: CASSILAGTYEQYF. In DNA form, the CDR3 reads TGTGCCAGTAGTATACTAGCGGGGACCTACGAGCAGTACTTC. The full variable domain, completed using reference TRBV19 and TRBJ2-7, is DGGITQSPKYLFRKEGQNVTLSCEQNLNHDAMYWYRQDPGQGLRLIYYSQIVNDFQKGDIAEGYSVSREKKESFPLTVTSAQKNPTAFYLCASSILAGTYEQYFGPGTRLTVT.